Below, 8 T cell receptor beta chains from the same sample are listed, as sequenced in a study of long-term antiretroviral therapy in people with HIV (dated by TCRdb to the early 2020s). The immunoSEQ hsTCRB v3.0 assay was used at survey level resolution for TRB variable region sequencing. In TCRdb, the immuneACCESS table is reduced to in-frame sequences with V and J assigned. These tables do not hold every clone; where another copy was compared, an unresolved V gene accounts for under half, and the others remain unexplained. This sample is represented by 25,000 to 40,000 clones; roughly 95% of them were singletons. The ten largest make up less than 2.5% of the sample. The material was unsorted PBMCs, obtained 6.5 to 6.6 years after starting antiretroviral therapy. These receptors were taken from a man aged 25-40 years with HIV.

This chain connects TRBV19 to TRBJ1-5, with D possibly being TRBD1 (6 bases). The germline V gene encodes CDR1 LNHDA and CDR2 SQIVND (reference sequence). Trimming cost V 5 bases and J 7 bases, with 12 bases left between them. CDR3 length: 13 residues. CDR3 region: CASSWQGTQPQHF. The CDR3 coding sequence is TGTGCCAGTAGTTGGCAGGGGACCCAGCCCCAGCATTTT.

This clone is a singleton in its sample. J is TRBJ1-5 and V is TRBV4-3, with a possible D match to TRBD1 (5 bases). This CDR3 region has 15 residues. Per the germline V gene, CDR1 is LGHNA and CDR2 is YSLEER. V was cut by 0 bases and J by 6 bases, with 12 bases left in between. The CDR3 is CASSQDIAGTQPQHF. The CDR3, as DNA: TGCGCCAGCAGCCAAGATATTGCGGGGACTCAGCCCCAGCATTTT.

The CDR3: CSVAGTSGGRTDTQYF. CDR3 nucleotides: TGCAGCGTAGCCGGGACTAGCGGGGGCCGCACAGATACGCAGTATTTT. The genes are TRBV29-1 and TRBJ2-3, with 14 bases matching TRBD2. CDR3 size: 16 residues. The junction had 6 bases not matched to a gene; V was cut back by 6 bases and J by 1 base. CDR1 and CDR2 from the germline V gene are SQVTM and ANQGSEA.

The chain recombines TRBV2 with TRBJ2-3; D uncertain. The CDR3 totals 12 residues. V dropped 6 bases and J dropped 1 base, with 5 bases sitting between them. Germline lookup yields CDR1 SNHLY and CDR2 FYNNEI. The DNA of the CDR3 is TGTGCCAGCAGGTGGGGCACAGATACGCAGTATTTT. It codes for CASRWGTDTQYF.

CDR3 residues: CASSEGGSQHF. The CDR3 DNA is TGTGCCAGCAGTGAAGGGGGCTCCCAGCATTTT. The rearrangement links TRBV6-1 to TRBJ1-5; tentative D call: TRBD1 (5 bases). The CDR3 consists of 11 residues. Trimming shortened V by 1 base and J by 11 bases, and 6 bases separated the two germline ends. CDR1 and CDR2 (germline): MNHNS, SASEGT.

The V and J genes are TRBV11-2 and TRBJ1-2; D not certain. This CDR3 is built from 13 residues. The ends were cut back, 5 bases at V and 0 bases at J, with 7 bases in the middle. Germline CDR1 reads SGHAT; CDR2 reads FQNNGV. CDR3 DNA: TGTGCCAGCAGCGAACGGACTAACTATGGCTACACCTTC. Its translation is CASSERTNYGYTF.

V gene TRBV13 combines with J gene TRBJ2-3, with D tentatively TRBD2 (7 bases). The CDR3 totals 17 residues. Per the germline V gene, CDR1 is PRHDT and CDR2 is FYEKMQ (reference sequence). Trimming removed 5 bases from V and 3 bases from J, with 21 bases in between. In DNA form, the CDR3 reads TGTGCCAGCAGCCTCCCGGGGGCGGGGGACTTGACAGATACGCAGTATTTT. The encoded protein is CASSLPGAGDLTDTQYF. Based on the CDR3 plus reference TRBV13 and TRBJ2-3, the full variable domain is AAGVIQSPRHLIKEKRETATLKCYPIPRHDTVYWYQQGPGQDPQFLISFYEKMQSDKGSIPDRFSAQQFSDYHSELNMSSLELGDSALYFCASSLPGAGDLTDTQYFGPGTRLTVL.

CDR3 sequence: CASSPGPQGTQYF. CDR3 in DNA: TGTGCCAGCAGCCCCGGGCCCCAGGGGACCCAGTACTTC. The chain combines TRBV13 with TRBJ2-5, with D perhaps matching TRBD1 (5 bases). Germline assignment: CDR1 PRHDT and CDR2 FYEKMQ (reference sequence). The CDR3 totals 13 residues. Trimming removed 5 bases at V and 7 bases at J, with 14 bases between.